This TCR beta chain was sequenced in a study of blood T cells in healthy people across ages. Whole-study findings and limits: Nothing was known about donor CMV status, and this possibly confounded expanded clonotype changes. Underestimates were what the diversity estimates from one million T cells were considered to be. It was not possible, with unsorted PBMCs, to conclusively compare naive and antigen-experienced cells.

Trimming pared 0 bases from V and 4 bases from J, leaving 7 bases between. This CDR3 spans 14 amino acids. CDR1 and CDR2 (germline): SGHKS, YYEKEE (reference sequence). As concerns this clonotype: The target antigen is unknown.

The second PCR ran roughly 6 to 12 cycles with a sample-barcoded 5' primer and J-beta primers. Each of the cDNA molecules was tagged by a template-switch adaptor with 12 random nucleotides. TCRdb processed the 5' RACE reads anew with MiXCR; each CDR3 protein has one entry. The table has 850,000 or so distinct CDR3 sequences, 25% to 30% seen once; the top ten hold 15% to 20%. The sequence derives from a woman older than 75 in good health. V usage is TRBV5-5 and J usage is TRBJ2-2, with unresolved D. Sample: blood. The CDR3 DNA reads TGTGCCAGCAGCTTGGTACAGTTCACCGGGGAGCTGTTTTTT. It specifies CASSLVQFTGELFF.